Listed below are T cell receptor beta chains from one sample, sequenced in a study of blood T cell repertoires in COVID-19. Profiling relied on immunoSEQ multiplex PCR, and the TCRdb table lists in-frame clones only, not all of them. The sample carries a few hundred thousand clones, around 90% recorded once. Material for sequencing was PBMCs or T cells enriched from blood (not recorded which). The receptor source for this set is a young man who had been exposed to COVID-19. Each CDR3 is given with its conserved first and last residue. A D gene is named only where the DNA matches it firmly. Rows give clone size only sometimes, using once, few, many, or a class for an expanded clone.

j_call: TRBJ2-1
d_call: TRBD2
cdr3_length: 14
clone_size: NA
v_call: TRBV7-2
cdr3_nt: TGTGCCAGCAGCTTACGACTAGCGGGTAATGAGCAGTTCTTC
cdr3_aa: CASSLRLAGNEQFF

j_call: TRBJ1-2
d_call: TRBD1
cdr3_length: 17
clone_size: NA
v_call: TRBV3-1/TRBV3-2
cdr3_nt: TGTGCCAGCAGCCAAGAAAAGATAGACAGGGGGGTGGAGGGCTACACCTTC
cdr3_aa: CASSQEKIDRGVEGYTF

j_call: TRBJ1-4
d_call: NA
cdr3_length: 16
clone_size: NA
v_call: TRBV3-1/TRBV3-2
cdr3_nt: TGTGCCAGCAGCTCACGGGACACTGCAACTAATGAAAAACTGTTTTTT
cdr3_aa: CASSSRDTATNEKLFF

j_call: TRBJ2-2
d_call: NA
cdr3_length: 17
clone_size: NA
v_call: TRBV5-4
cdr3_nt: TGTGCCAGCAGCAAGCTGGGGGCGCGGGCGAACACCGGGGAGCTGTTTTTT
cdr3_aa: CASSKLGARANTGELFF

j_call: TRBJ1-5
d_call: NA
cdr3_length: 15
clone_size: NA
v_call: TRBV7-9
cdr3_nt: TGTGCCAGCAGCCCTCCAGGGTCCCTCAATCAGCCCCAGCATTTT
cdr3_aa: CASSPPGSLNQPQHF

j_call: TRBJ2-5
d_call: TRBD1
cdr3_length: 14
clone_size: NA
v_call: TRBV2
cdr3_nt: TGTGCCAGCAGTAAGGACAGGTCTCTGGAGACCCAGTACTTC
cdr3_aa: CASSKDRSLETQYF

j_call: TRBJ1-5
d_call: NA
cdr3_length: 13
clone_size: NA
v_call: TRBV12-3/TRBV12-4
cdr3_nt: TGTGCCAGCAGGCTCCAGGGTGATCAGCCCCAGCATTTT
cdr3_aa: CASRLQGDQPQHF

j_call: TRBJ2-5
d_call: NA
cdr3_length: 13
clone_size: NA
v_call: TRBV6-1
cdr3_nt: TGTGCCAGCAGTGAGTCCCTCCAGGTGACCCAGTACTTC
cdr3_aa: CASSESLQVTQYF

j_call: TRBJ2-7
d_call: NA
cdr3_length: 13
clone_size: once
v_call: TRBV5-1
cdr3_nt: TGCGCCAGCAGCTTGGCCGTTGCCTACGAGCAGTACTTC
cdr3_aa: CASSLAVAYEQYF

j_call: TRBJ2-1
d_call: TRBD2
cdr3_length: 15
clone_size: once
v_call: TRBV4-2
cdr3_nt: TGTGCCAGCAGCCAAGAGGCGCGGGGGGACAATGAGCAGTTCTTC
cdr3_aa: CASSQEARGDNEQFF

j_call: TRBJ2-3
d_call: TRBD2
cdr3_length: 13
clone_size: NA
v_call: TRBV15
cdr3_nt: TGTGCCACCAGCAGGGACCGGACTAGGGCGCAGTATTTT
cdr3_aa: CATSRDRTRAQYF

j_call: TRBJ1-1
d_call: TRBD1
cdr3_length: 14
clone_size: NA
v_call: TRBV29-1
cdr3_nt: TGCAGCGTTACTACGGGACAGATGAACACTGAAGCTTTCTTT
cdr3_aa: CSVTTGQMNTEAFF

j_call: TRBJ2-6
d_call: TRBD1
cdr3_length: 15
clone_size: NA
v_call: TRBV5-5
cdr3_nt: TGTGCCAGCAGAAGGACAGGGTCTGGGGCCAACGTCCTGACTTTC
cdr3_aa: CASRRTGSGANVLTF

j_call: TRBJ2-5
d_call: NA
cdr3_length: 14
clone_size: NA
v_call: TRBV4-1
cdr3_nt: TGCGCCAGCAGCCAAGAACCCAGGGCGGAGACCCAGTACTTC
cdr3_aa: CASSQEPRAETQYF

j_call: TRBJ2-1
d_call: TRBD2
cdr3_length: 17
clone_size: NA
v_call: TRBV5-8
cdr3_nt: TGTGCCAGCAGCCGCGGACTAGCGGGGACCTCCTACAATGAGCAGTTCTTC
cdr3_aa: CASSRGLAGTSYNEQFF

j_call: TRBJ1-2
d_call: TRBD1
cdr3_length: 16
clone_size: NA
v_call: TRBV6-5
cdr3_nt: TGTGCCAGCAGTTCCCAACAGGGGGCGGGTTCAAATGGCTACACCTTC
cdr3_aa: CASSSQQGAGSNGYTF

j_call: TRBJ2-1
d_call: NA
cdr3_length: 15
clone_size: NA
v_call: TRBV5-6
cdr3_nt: TGTGCCAGCAGCTTGGCGGGGGGCCTTTACAATGAGCAGTTCTTC
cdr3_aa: CASSLAGGLYNEQFF

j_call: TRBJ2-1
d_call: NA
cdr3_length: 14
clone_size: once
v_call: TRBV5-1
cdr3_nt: TGCGCCAGCAGACCAGATTACTCCTACAATGAGCAGTTCTTC
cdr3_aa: CASRPDYSYNEQFF

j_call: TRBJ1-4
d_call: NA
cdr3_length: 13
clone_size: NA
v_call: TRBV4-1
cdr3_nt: TGCGCCAGCAGCCAAGCCGGGGTCGGAAAACTGTTTTTT
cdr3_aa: CASSQAGVGKLFF

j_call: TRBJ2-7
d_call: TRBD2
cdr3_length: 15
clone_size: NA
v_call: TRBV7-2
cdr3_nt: TGTGCCAGCAGCCCTAGCGGGGGGAGGGCCTACGAGCAGTACTTC
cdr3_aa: CASSPSGGRAYEQYF

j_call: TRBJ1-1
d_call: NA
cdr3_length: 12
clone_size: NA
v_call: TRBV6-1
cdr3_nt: TGTGCCAGCAGTGAAGGGGGCAGACAAGCTTTCTTT
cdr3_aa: CASSEGGRQAFF

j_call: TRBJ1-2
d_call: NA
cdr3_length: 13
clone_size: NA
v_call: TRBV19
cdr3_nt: TGTGCCAGTAGTATTGTGTCCGGGTTCGGCTACACCTTC
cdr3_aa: CASSIVSGFGYTF

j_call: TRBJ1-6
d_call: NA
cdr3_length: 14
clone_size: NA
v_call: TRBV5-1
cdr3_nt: TGCGCCAGCAGCCCAGGGGAATCTAATTCACCCCTCCACTTT
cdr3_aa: CASSPGESNSPLHF

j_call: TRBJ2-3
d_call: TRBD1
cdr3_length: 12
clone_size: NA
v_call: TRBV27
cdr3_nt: TGTGCCAGCAGGGACAGGGCTGATACGCAGTATTTT
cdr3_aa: CASRDRADTQYF

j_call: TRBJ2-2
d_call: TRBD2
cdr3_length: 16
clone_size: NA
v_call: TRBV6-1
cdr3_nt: TGTGCCAGCAGTGAGCTGGGACTAGCGGGGCCCGGGGAGCTGTTTTTT
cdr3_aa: CASSELGLAGPGELFF

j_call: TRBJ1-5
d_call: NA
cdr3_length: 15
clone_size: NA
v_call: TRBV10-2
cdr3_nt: TGCGCCAGCAGCCAGGACAGAGCTAGCAATCAGCCCCAGCATTTT
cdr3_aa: CASSQDRASNQPQHF

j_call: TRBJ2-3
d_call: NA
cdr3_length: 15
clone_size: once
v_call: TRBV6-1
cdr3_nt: TGTGCCAGCAGTGAAGATGGGGCCTACACAGATACGCAGTATTTT
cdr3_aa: CASSEDGAYTDTQYF

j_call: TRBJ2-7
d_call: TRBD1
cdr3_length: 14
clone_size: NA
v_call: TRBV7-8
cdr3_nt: TGTGCCAGCAGCGAACGGACAGGGGAGTACGAGCAGTACTTC
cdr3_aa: CASSERTGEYEQYF

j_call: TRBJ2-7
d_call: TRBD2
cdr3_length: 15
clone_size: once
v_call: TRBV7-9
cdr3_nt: TGTGCCAGCAGCTTGCCTAGCGGCACCTACTACGAGCAGTACTTC
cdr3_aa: CASSLPSGTYYEQYF

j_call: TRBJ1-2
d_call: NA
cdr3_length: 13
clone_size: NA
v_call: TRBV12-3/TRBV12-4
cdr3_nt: TGTGCCAGCAGCTCCTCAACAACCCAGGGCTACACCTTC
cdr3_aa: CASSSSTTQGYTF

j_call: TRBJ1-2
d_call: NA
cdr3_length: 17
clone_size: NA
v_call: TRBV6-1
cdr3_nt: TGTGCCAGCAGTGAAGCCCCCAGGACAGTAATAGGAAGTGGCTACACCTTC
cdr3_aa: CASSEAPRTVIGSGYTF

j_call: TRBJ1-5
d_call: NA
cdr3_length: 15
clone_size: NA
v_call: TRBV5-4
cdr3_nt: TGTGCCAGCAGCTCGGAGCCGGGGGTGGATCAGCCCCAGCATTTT
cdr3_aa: CASSSEPGVDQPQHF